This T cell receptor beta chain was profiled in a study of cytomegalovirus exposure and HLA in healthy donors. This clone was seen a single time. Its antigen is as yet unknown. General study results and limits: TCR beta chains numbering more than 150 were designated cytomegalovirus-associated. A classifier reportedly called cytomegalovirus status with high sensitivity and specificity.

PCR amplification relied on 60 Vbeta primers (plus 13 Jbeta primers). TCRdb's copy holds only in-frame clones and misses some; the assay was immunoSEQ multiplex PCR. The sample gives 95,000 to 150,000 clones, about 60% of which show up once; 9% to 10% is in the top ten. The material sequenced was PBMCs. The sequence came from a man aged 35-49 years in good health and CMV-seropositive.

The CDR3 protein is CASSPGWEEQETQYF. In DNA form, the CDR3 reads TGTGCCAGTAGTCCCGGGTGGGAGGAGCAAGAGACCCAGTACTTC. V gene TRBV19 combines with J gene TRBJ2-5; the D gene is possibly TRBD2 (6 bases). Germline V gene sequence: CDR1 LNHDA, CDR2 SQIVND (reference sequence). Trimming cost V 5 bases and J 2 bases, with 15 bases left between them. The CDR3 is 15 residues long.